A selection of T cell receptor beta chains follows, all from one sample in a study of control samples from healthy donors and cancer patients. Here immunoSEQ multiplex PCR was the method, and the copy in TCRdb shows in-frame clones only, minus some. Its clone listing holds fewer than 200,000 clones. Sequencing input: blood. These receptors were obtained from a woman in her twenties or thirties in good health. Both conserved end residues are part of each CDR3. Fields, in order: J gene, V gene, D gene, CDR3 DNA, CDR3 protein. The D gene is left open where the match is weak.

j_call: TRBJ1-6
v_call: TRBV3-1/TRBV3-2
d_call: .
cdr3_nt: TGTGCCAGCAGCCAAGATTGGACCCGGGATCATAATTCACCCCTCCACTTT
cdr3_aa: CASSQDWTRDHNSPLHF

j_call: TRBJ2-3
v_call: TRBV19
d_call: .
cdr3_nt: TGTGCCAGCCAACAGGGCAGGGACACAGATACGCAGTATTTT
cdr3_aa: CASQQGRDTDTQYF

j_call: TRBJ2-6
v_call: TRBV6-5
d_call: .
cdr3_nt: TGTGCCAGCACCGCACTGAGCTCTGGGGCCAACGTCCTGACTTTC
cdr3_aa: CASTALSSGANVLTF

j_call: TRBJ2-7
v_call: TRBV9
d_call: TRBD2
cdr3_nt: TGTGCCAGCAGCGTAGTTCCTGCGGGGGGTACCTACGAGCAGTACTTC
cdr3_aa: CASSVVPAGGTYEQYF

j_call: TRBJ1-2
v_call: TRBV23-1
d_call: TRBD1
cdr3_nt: TGCGCCAGCAGTCCTGGGACAGATCCTCCAACTAACTATGGCTACACCTTC
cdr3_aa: CASSPGTDPPTNYGYTF

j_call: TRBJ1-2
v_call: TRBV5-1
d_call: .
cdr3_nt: TGCGCCAGCAGCTTAGGGAGCGGGGGCTCTGGCTACACCTTC
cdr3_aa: CASSLGSGGSGYTF

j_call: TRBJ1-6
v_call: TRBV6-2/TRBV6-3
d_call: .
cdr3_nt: TGTGCCAGCAGCCGACAGAGAATGGCGAATAATTCACCCCTCCACTTT
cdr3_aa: CASSRQRMANNSPLHF

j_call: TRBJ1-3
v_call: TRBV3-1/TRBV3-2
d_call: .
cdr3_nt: TGTGCCAGCAGCCAAGAAGGTTCGAGAAACACCATATATTTT
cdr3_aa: CASSQEGSRNTIYF

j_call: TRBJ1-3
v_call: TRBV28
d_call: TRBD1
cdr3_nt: TGTGCCAGCAGTGCCCCCCAGGGGGCTGATCGAAACACCATATATTTT
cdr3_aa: CASSAPQGADRNTIYF

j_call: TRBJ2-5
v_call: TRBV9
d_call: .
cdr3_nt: TGTGCCAGCAGCCCAGGGACGAAGGGGGAGACCCAGTACTTC
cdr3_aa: CASSPGTKGETQYF

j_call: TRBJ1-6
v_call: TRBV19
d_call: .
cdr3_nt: TGTGCCAGTAGTTATTCTTTTAGCTCCTATAATTCACCCCTCCACTTT
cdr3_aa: CASSYSFSSYNSPLHF

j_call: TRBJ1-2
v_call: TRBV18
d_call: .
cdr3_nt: TGTGCCAGCTCACGTGCAGGAGGATACTATGGCTACACCTTC
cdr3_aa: CASSRAGGYYGYTF

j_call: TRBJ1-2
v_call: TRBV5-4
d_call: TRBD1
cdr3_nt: TGTGCCAGCCGGGACCCGGAACAGGGGAATGGCTACACCTTC
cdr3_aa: CASRDPEQGNGYTF

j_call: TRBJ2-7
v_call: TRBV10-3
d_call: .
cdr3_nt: TGTGCCATCAGTGACCTACAGAGGGACCTAGTTGAGCAGTACTTC
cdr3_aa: CAISDLQRDLVEQYF

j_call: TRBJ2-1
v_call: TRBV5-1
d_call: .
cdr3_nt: TGCGCCAGCAGCTTGGGCGGGGGCCCCTACAATGAGCAGTTCTTC
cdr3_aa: CASSLGGGPYNEQFF

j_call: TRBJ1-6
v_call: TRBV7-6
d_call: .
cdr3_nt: TGTGCCAGCAGCTTATCAGGGATCGACTATAATTCACCCCTCCACTTT
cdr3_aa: CASSLSGIDYNSPLHF

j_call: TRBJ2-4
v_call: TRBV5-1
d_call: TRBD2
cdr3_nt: TGCGCCAGCAGCTTGAGGCTCGGCGCGGGGGTGAACATTCAGTACTTC
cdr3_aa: CASSLRLGAGVNIQYF

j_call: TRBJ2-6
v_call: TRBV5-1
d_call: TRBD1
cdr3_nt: TGCGCCAGCAGCTTGGCCGGAATAACAGGGGCTGGGGCCAACGTCCTGACTTTC
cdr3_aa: CASSLAGITGAGANVLTF

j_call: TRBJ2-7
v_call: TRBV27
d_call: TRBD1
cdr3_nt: TGTGCCAGCAGTTTAGACAGGGTCGGCGAGCAGTACTTC
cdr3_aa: CASSLDRVGEQYF

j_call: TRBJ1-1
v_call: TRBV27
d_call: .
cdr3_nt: TGTGCCAGCAGTTTCTCAGGGATTGGAAGGAACACTGAAGCTTTCTTT
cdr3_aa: CASSFSGIGRNTEAFF

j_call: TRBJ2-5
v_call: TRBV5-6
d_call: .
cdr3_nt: TGTGCCAGCAGCTTGGCAGGGGACCAAGAGACCCAGTACTTC
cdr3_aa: CASSLAGDQETQYF

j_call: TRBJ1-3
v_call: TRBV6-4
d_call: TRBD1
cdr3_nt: TGTGCCAGCAGTAAACCAGGGGGCCCCCGTTTAGACACCATATATTTT
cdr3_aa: CASSKPGGPRLDTIYF

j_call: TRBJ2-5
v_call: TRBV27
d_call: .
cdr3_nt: TGTGCCAGCAGTTTAGCGTCGCAAATTGAGACCCAGTACTTC
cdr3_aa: CASSLASQIETQYF

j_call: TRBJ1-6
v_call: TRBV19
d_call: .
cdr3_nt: TGTGCCAGTAGTATAGTAGGGCAGGGGAGTTCACCCCTCCACTTT
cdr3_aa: CASSIVGQGSSPLHF

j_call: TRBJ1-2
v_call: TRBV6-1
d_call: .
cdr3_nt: TGTGCCAGCAGTGAAAGGTTCCGCGGACGGGGGGGAGGCTACACCTTC
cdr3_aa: CASSERFRGRGGGYTF

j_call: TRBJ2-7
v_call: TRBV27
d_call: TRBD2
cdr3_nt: TGTGCCAGCAGACGAGCGGGGGGACGTTACGAGCAGTACTTC
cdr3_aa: CASRRAGGRYEQYF

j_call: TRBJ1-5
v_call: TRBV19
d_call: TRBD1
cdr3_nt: TGTGCCAGTAGTTGGACAGGGAGTGGGGAGCCCCAGCATTTT
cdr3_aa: CASSWTGSGEPQHF

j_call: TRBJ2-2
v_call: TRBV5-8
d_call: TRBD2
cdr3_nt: TGTGCCAGCAGCTCCCGGGAGGGGAGGAGCGGGGAGCTGTTTTTT
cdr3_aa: CASSSREGRSGELFF

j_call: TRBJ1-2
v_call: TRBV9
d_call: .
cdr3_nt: TGTGCCAGCAGCGTAGGACCAGGACTTAACTATGGCTACACCTTC
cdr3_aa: CASSVGPGLNYGYTF

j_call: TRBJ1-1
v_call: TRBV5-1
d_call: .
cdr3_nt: TGCGCCAGCAGCTTGGGGGGCGGAGGGACGTACACTGAAGCTTTCTTT
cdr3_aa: CASSLGGGGTYTEAFF

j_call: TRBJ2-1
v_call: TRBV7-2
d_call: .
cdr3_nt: TGTGCCAGCAGCTTAGATTACCTCAGAGGGAATGAGCAGTTCTTC
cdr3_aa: CASSLDYLRGNEQFF

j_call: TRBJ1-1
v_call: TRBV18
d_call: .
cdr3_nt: TGTGCCAGCTCACCACGGTCTAACACTGAAGCTTTCTTT
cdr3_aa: CASSPRSNTEAFF

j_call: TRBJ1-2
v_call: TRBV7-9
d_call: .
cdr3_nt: TGTGCCAGCAGCTTCTCCAGGGGTGATTATGGCTACACCTTC
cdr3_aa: CASSFSRGDYGYTF

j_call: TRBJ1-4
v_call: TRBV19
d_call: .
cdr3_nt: TGTGCCAGTAGTTCCTCGGTGGGGGTCTACGAAAAACTGTTTTTT
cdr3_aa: CASSSSVGVYEKLFF

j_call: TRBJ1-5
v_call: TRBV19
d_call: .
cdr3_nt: TGTGCCAGTTTTGACGGACAGCTTAGCAATCAGCCCCAGCATTTT
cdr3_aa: CASFDGQLSNQPQHF

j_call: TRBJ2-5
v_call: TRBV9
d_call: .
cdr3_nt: TGTGCCAGCAGCGTATCGACTCAGGAGACCCAGTACTTC
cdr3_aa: CASSVSTQETQYF

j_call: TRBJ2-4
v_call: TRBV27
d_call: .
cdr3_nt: TGTGCCAGCAGCAACCTAGCCAAAAACATTCAGTACTTC
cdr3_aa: CASSNLAKNIQYF

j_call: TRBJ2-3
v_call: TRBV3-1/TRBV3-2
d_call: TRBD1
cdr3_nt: TGTGCCAGCAGCCAGGACAGGGGGCCCCCGGCAGATACGCAGTATTTT
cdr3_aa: CASSQDRGPPADTQYF

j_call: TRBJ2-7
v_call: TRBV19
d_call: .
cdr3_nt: TGTGCCAGTAGCCCAAGACAAATCCCGGACGAGCAGTACTTC
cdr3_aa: CASSPRQIPDEQYF

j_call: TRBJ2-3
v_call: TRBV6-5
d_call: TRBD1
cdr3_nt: TGTGCCAGCAGTTACCGGGACAGGGGAGGATCAGATACGCAGTATTTT
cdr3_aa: CASSYRDRGGSDTQYF

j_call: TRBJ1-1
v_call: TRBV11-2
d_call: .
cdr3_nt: TGTGCCAGCAGCTTAGCGGCTTCGGCTCGGAACACTGAAGCTTTCTTT
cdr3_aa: CASSLAASARNTEAFF

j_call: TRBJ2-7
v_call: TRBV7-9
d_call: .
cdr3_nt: TGTGCCAGCAGCCCCCTGGGTGTGGGGGCCTCCTACGAGCAGTACTTC
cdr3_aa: CASSPLGVGASYEQYF

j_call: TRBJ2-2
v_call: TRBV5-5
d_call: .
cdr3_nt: TGTGCCAGCAGCTTTTATGGCGGCCGGGAGCTGTTTTTT
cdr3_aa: CASSFYGGRELFF

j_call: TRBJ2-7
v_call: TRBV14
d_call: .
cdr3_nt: TGTGCCAGCAACAACCAGGGCCACATAGGGCAGTACTTC
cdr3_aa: CASNNQGHIGQYF

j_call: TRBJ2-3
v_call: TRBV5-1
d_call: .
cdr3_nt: TGCGCCAGCAGCTTGGTTTTCATGGGGATCGCGGGTCTAAGAAATACGCAGTATTTT
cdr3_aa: CASSLVFMGIAGLRNTQYF

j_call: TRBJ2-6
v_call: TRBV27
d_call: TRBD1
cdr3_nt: TGTGCCAGCAGATCGACAGGGGTAAACGTCCTGACTTTC
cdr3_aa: CASRSTGVNVLTF

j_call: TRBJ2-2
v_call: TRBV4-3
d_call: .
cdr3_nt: TGCGCCAGCAGCCAAAAGGGGGGCACCGGGGAGCTGTTTTTT
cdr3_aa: CASSQKGGTGELFF

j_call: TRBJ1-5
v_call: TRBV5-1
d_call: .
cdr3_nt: TGCGCCAGCAGCTTGGCTTCAGGGAATCAGCCCCAGCATTTT
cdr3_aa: CASSLASGNQPQHF

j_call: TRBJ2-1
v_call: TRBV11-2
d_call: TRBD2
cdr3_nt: TGTGCCAGCAGCTGTGGGACTAGCGGGGGGGACTGCAATGAGCAGTTCTTC
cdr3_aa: CASSCGTSGGDCNEQFF